This T cell receptor beta chain was profiled in a study of blood T cell repertoires in COVID-19. At the level of the study: Acute-phase and convalescent COVID-19 samples originated in the United States, Italy and Spain. T cells, B-cell-depleted T cells, or PBMCs provided the cDNA or gDNA that served as material.

Patients from Seattle were sampled longitudinally, starting during active infection. The data were produced by immunoSEQ multiplex PCR, yet TCRdb's version contains in-frame clones alone and is incomplete. The sample contains 400,000 to 450,000 clones, roughly 90% of which appear only once. From germline, CDR1 is LNHDA and CDR2 SQIVND (reference sequence). This CDR3 is built from 14 residues. The J segment lost 2 bases and the V segment lost 6 bases, leaving 5 bases of the junction unmatched. The origin of this receptor is a man aged 18 to 29 with COVID-19, enrolled during active disease. The sequencing input was peripheral blood. The chain has TRBV19 and TRBJ2-7, with 9 bases identical to TRBD1. The CDR3 nucleotides read TGTGCCAGTAGATCCGGGACAGGGCCCTACGAGCAGTACTTC. Residues: CASRSGTGPYEQYF.